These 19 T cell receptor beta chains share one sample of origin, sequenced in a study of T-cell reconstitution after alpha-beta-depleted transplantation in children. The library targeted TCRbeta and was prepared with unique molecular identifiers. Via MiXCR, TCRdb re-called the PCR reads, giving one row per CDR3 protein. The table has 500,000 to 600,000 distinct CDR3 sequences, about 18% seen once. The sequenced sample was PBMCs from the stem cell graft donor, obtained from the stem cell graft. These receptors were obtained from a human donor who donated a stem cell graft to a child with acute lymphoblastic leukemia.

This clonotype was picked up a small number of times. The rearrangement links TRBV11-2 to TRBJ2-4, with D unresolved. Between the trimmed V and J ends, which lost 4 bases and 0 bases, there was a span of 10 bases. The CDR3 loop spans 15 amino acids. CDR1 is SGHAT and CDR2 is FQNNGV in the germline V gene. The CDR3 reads CASSSFRLAKNIQYF. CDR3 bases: TGTGCCAGCAGCTCATTCCGGTTAGCCAAAAACATTCAGTACTTC.

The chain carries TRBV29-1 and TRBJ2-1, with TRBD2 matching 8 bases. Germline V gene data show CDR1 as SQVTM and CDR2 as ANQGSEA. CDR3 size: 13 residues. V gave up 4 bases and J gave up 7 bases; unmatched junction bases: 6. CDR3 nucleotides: TGCAGCGTTGGGGCGGGAGGCTGGAATGAGCAGTTCTTC. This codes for CSVGAGGWNEQFF.

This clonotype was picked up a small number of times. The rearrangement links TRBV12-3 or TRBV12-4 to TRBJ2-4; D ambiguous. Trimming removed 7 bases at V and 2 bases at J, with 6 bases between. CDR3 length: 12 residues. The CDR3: CASTASKNIQYF. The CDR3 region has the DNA TGTGCCAGCACTGCTTCCAAAAACATTCAGTACTTC.

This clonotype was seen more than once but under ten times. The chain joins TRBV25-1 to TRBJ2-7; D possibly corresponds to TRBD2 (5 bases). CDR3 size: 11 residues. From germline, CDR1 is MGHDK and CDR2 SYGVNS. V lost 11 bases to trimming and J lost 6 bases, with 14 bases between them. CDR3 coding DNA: TGTGCCTACCTGGGAGATGGCGAGCAGTACTTC. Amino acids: CAYLGDGEQYF.

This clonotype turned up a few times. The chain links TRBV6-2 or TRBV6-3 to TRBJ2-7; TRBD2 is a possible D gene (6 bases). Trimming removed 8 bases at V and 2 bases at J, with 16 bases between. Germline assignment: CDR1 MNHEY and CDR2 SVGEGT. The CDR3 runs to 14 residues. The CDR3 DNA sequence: TGTGCCAGCCGGCGGGGCGGACTCCCCTACGAGCAGTACTTC. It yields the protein CASRRGGLPYEQYF.

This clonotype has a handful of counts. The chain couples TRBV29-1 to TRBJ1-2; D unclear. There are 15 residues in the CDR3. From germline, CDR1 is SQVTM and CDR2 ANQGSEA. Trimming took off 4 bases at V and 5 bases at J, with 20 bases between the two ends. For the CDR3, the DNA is TGCAGCGTTGTTGTAATGAGCGGCAGCCCGTATGGCTACACCTTC. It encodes CSVVVMSGSPYGYTF. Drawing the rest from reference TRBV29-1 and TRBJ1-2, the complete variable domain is SAVISQKPSRDICQRGTSLTIQCQVDSQVTMMFWYRQQPGQSLTLIATANQGSEATYESGFVIDKFPISRPNLTFSTLTVSNMSPEDSSIYLCSVVVMSGSPYGYTFGSGTRLTVV.

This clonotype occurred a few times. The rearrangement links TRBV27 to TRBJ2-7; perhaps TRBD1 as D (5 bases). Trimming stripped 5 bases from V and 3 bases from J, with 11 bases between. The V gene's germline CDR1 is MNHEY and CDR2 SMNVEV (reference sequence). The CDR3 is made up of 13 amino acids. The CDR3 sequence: CASSAYTGYEQYF. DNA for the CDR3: TGTGCCAGCAGTGCCTACACAGGCTACGAGCAGTACTTC.

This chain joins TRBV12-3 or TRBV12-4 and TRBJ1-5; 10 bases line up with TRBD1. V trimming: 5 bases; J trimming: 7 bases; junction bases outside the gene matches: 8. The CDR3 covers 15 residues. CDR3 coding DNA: TGTGCCAGCAGTGGCCGGGACAGGGGACTACAGCCCCAGCATTTT. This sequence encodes CASSGRDRGLQPQHF.

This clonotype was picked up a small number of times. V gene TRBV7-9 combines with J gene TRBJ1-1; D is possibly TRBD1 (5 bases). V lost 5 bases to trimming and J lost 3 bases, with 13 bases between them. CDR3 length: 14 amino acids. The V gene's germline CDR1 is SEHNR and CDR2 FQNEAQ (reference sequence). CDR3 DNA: TGTGCCAGCAGCCCAACACTGGGGGACACTGAAGCTTTCTTT. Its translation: CASSPTLGDTEAFF.

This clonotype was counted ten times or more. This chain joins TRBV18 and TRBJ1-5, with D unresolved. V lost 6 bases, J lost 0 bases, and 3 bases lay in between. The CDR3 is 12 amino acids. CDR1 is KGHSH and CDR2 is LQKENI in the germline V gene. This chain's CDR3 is CASSRSNQPQHF. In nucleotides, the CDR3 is TGTGCCAGCTCCCGTAGCAATCAGCCCCAGCATTTT.

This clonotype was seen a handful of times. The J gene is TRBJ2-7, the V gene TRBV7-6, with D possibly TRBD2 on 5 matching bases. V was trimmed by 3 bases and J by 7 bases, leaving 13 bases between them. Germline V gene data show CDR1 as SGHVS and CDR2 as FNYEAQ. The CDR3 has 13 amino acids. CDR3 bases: TGTGCCAGCAGCTTTAGAGGTGGGAGTGAGCAGTACTTC. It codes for CASSFRGGSEQYF.

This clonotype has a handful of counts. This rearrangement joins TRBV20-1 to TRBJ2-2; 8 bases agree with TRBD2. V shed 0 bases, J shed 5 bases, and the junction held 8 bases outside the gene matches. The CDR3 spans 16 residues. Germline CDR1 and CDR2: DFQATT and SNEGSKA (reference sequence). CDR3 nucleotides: TGCAGTGCTAGAGATCTAAAAGCGGGAGAGACCGGGGAGCTGTTTTTT. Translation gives CSARDLKAGETGELFF.

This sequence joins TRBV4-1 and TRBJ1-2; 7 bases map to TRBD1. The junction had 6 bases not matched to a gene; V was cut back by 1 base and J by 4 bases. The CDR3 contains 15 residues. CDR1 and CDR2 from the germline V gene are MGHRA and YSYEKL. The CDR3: CASSQASGGVYGYTF. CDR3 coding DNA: TGCGCCAGCAGCCAAGCTTCAGGGGGAGTCTATGGCTACACCTTC.

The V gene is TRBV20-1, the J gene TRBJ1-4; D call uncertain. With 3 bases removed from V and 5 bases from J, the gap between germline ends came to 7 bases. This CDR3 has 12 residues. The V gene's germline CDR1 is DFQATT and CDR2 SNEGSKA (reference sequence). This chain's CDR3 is CSASLRNEKLFF. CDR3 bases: TGCAGTGCTAGTTTACGGAATGAAAAACTGTTTTTT.

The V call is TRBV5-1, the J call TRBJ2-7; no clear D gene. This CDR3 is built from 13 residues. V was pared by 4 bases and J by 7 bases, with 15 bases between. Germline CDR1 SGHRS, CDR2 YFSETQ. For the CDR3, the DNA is TGCGCCAGCAGCCCGTTATGGGCGGAAGAGCAGTACTTC. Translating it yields CASSPLWAEEQYF.

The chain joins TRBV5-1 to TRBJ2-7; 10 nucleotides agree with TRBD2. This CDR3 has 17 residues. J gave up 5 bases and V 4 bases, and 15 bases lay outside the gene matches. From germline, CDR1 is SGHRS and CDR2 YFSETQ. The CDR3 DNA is TGCGCCAGCAGCAGGGGGACTAGCGTCGAGGGCGGGGACGAGCAGTACTTC. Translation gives CASSRGTSVEGGDEQYF.

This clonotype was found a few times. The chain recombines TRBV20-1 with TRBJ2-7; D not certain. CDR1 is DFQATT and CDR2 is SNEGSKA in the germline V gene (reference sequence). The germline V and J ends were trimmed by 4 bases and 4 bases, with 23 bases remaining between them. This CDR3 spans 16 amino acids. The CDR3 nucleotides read TGCAGTGCTAAGATCGCCTCTGCGGTGGCCGGGTACGAGCAGTACTTC. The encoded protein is CSAKIASAVAGYEQYF.

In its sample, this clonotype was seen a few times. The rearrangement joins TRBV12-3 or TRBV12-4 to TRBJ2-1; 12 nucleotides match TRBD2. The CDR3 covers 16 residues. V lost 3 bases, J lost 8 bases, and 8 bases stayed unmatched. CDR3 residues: CASSFLAGGRGDEQFF. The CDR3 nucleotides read TGTGCCAGCAGTTTCCTAGCGGGAGGGCGTGGTGATGAGCAGTTCTTC.

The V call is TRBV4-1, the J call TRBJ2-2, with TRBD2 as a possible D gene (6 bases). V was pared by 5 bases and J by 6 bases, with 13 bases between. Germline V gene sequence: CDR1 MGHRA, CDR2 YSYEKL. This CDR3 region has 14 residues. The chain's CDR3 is CASSALLAAGELFF. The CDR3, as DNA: TGCGCCAGCAGCGCCCTACTAGCTGCCGGGGAGCTGTTTTTT.